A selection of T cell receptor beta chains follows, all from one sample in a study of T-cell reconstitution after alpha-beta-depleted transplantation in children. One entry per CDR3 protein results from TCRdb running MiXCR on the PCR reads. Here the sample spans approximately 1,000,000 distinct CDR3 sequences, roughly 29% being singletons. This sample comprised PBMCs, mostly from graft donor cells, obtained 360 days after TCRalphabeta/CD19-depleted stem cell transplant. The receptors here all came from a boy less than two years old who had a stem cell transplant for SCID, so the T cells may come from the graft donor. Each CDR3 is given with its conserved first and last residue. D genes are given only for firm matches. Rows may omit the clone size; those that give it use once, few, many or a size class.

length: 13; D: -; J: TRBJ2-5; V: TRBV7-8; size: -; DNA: TGTGCCAGCAGCTTTCTTAAAGAGGGGACCCAGTACTTC; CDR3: CASSFLKEGTQYF
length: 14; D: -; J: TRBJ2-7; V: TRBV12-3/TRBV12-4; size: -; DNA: TGTGCCAGCAGTTTCAGTGCAGGGACGATAGAGCAGTACTTC; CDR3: CASSFSAGTIEQYF
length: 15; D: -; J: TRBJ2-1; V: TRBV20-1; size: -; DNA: TGCAGTGCTAGAGACCAGGGGACATGCTACAATGAGCAGTTCTTC; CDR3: CSARDQGTCYNEQFF
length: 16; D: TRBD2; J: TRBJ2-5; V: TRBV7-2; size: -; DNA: TGTGCCAGCAGCTTAGCGTTTGCGGGGGGCCAAGAGACCCAGTACTTC; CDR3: CASSLAFAGGQETQYF
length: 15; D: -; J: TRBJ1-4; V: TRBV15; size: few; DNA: TGTGCCACCAGCAGAGATCAGCCAACTAATGAAAAACTGTTTTTT; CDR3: CATSRDQPTNEKLFF
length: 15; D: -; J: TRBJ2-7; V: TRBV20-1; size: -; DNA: TGCAGTGCTAGCTCCGCGACACGGGTAAACCTCGAGCAGTACTTC; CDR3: CSASSATRVNLEQYF
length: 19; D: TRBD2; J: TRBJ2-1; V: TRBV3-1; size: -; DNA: TGTGCCAGCAGCCAAGATGCCGCCTGGGGGGGGAGCTCCTACAATGAGCAGTTCTTC; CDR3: CASSQDAAWGGSSYNEQFF
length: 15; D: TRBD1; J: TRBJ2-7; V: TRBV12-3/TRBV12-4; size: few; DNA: TGTGCCAGCAGTTTAGGACAGGGGGCTAGCAACGAGCAGTACTTC; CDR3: CASSLGQGASNEQYF
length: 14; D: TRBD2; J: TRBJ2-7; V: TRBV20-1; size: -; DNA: TGCAGTGCCCGAGCGGGGAGAATCTCCTACGAGCAGTACTTC; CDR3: CSARAGRISYEQYF
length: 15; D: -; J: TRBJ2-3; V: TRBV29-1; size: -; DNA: TGCAGCGTTGGGGTGGACAGCCCTAGCACAGATACGCAGTATTTT; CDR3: CSVGVDSPSTDTQYF
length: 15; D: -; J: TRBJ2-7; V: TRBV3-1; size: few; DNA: TGTGCCAGCAGCCAAGTCCGGGGAATCTCCTACGAGCAGTACTTC; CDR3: CASSQVRGISYEQYF
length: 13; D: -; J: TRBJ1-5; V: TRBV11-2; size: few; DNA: TGTGCCAGCAGCTTAGTTAAGGATCAGCCCCAGCATTTT; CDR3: CASSLVKDQPQHF
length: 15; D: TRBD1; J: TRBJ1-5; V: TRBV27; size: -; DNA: TGTGCCAGCAGTTTAGGGGGACAGGGTCATCAGCCCCAGCATTTT; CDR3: CASSLGGQGHQPQHF
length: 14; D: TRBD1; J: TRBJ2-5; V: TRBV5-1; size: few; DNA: TGCGCCAGCAGCGCTTCGGACAGGGAGGAGACCCAGTACTTC; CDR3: CASSASDREETQYF
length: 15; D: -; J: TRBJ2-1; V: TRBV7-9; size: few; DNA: TGTGCCAGCAGCTTATCGGGACAGGCGGGGGATGAGCAGTTCTTC; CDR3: CASSLSGQAGDEQFF
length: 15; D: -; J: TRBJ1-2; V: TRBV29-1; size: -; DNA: TGCAGCGTCCCTGGGGACTTCTTCAATTCCTATGGCTACACCTTC; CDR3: CSVPGDFFNSYGYTF
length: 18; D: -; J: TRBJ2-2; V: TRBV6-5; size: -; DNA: TGTGCCAGCAGTTACCCCGAGACAGTGGAGGGACGAACCGGGGAGCTGTTTTTT; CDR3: CASSYPETVEGRTGELFF
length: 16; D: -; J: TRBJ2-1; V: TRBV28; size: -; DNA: TGTGCCAGCAGTCTCTTCGGAGGGGCTGGTGGCAATGAGCAGTTCTTC; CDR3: CASSLFGGAGGNEQFF
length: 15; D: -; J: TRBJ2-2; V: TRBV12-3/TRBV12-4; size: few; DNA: TGTGCCAGCAGGTCTGTGGGAGGGAACACCGGGGAGCTGTTTTTT; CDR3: CASRSVGGNTGELFF
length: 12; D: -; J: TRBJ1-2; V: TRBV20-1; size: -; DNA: TGCAGTGCTAGAACGGGGGGTAATGGCTACACCTTC; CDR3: CSARTGGNGYTF
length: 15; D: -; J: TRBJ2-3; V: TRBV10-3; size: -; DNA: TGTGCCATCAGCGTGGAGAGAGGAGCCACAGATACGCAGTATTTT; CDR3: CAISVERGATDTQYF
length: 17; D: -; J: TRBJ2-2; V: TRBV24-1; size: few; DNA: TGTGCCACCAAGGGACCACGCAGCGAGGAGATCCCCGGGGAGCTGTTTTTT; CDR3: CATKGPRSEEIPGELFF
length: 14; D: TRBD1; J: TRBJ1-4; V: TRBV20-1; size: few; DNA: TGCAGTGCTAGGTGGACAGGTGGGAATGAAAAACTGTTTTTT; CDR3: CSARWTGGNEKLFF
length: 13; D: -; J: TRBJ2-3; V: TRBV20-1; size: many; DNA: TGCAGTGCTAGAGGCCCAGGAGGGGATACGCAGTATTTT; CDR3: CSARGPGGDTQYF
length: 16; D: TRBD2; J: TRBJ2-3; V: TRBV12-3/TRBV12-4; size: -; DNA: TGTGCCAGCAGTTTAGTAACGGGACTAGGCACAGATACGCAGTATTTT; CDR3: CASSLVTGLGTDTQYF
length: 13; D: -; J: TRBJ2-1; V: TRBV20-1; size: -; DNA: TGCAGTGCTAGTAGGCCCTCCTACAATGAGCAGTTCTTC; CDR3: CSASRPSYNEQFF
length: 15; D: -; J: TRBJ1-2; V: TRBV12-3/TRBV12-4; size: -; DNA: TGTGCCAGCACCCCAGACGAAATAACTAACTATGGCTACACCTTC; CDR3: CASTPDEITNYGYTF
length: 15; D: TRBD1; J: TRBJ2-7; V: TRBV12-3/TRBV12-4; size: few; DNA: TGTGCCAGCAGGTCGGGACAGGGGGTCCTCTACGAGCAGTACTTC; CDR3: CASRSGQGVLYEQYF
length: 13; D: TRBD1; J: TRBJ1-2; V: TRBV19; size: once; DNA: TGTGCCACCCTACACAGGGGCGGCTCTGGCTACACCTTC; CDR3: CATLHRGGSGYTF